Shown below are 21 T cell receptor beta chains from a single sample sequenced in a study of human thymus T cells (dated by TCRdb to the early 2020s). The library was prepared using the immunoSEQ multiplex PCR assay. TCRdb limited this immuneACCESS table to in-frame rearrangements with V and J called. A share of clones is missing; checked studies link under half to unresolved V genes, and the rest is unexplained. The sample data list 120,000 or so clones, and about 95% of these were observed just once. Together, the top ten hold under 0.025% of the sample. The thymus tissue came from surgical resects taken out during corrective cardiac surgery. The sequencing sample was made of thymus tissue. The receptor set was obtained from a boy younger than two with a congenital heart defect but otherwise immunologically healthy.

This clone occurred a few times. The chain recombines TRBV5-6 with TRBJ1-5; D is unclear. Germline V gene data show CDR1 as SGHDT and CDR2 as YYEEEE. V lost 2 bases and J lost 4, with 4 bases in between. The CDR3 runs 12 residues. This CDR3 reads CASSLWNQPQHF. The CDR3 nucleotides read TGTGCCAGCAGCTTATGGAATCAGCCCCAGCATTTT.

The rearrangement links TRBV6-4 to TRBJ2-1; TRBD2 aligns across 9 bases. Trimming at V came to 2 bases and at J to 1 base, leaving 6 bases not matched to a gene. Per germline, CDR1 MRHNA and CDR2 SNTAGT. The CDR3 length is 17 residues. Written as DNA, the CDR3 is TGTGCCAGCAGTGACCCCGGCGGGGGGGCGTCCTACAATGAGCAGTTCTTC. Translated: CASSDPGGGASYNEQFF.

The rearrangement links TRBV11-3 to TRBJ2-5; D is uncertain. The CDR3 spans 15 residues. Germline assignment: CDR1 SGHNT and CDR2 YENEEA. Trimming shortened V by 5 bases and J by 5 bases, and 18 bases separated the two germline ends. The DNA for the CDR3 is TGTGCCAGCAGCCGTCCGCGAGTCTCTAGGGAGACCCAGTACTTC. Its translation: CASSRPRVSRETQYF.

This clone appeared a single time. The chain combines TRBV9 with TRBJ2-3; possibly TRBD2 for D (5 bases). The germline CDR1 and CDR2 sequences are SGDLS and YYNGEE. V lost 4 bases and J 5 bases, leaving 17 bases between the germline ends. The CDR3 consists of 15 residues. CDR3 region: CASSPRPTAGDTQYF. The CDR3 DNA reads TGTGCCAGCAGCCCACGACCGACTGCGGGAGATACGCAGTATTTT.

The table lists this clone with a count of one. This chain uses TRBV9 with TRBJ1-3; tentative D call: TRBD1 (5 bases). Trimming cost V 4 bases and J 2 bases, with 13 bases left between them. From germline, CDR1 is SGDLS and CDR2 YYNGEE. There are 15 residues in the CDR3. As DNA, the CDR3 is TGTGCCAGCAGCTTAGGGGTGGGAGCTGGAAACACCATATATTTT. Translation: CASSLGVGAGNTIYF.

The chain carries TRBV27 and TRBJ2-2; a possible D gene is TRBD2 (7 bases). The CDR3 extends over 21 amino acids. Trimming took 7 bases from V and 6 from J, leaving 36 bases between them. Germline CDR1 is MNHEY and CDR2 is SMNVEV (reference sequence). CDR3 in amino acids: CASTENPYPGGAEVGSGELFF. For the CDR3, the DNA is TGTGCCAGCACCGAAAATCCTTACCCGGGGGGCGCTGAAGTAGGTTCCGGGGAGCTGTTTTTT.

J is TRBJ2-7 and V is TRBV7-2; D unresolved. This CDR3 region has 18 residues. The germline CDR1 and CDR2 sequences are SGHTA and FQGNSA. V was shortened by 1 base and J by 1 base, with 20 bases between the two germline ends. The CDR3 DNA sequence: TGTGCCAGCAGCTTAGTGGGGTCGCCCAGGCGGCCATCCTACGAGCAGTACTTC. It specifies CASSLVGSPRRPSYEQYF.

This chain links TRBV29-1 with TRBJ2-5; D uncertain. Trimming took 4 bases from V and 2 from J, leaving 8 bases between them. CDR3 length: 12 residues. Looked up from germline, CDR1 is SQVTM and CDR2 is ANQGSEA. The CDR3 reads CSVADSQETQYF. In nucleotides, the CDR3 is TGCAGCGTTGCCGACTCACAAGAGACCCAGTACTTC.

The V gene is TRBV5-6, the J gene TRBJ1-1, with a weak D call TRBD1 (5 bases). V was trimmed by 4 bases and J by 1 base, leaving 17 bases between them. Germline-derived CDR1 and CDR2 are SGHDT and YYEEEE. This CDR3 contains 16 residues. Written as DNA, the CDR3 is TGTGCCAGCAGCGGCGGGTGTAGGGACGAGAACACTGAAGCTTTCTTT. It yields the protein CASSGGCRDENTEAFF.

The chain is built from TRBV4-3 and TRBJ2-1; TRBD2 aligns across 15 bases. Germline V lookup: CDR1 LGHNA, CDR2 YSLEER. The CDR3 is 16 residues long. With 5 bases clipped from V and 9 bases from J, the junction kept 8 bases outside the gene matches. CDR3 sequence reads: CASSYGTSGGLGEQFF. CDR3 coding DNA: TGCGCCAGCAGCTACGGGACTAGCGGGGGGTTGGGTGAGCAGTTCTTC.

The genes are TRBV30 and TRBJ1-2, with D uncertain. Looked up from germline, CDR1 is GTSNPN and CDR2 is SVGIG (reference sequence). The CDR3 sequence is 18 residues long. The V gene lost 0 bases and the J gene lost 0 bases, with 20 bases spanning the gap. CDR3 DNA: TGTGCCTGGAGTGTATTCCCCCATAGGACCCGAACTAACTATGGCTACACCTTC. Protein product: CAWSVFPHRTRTNYGYTF.

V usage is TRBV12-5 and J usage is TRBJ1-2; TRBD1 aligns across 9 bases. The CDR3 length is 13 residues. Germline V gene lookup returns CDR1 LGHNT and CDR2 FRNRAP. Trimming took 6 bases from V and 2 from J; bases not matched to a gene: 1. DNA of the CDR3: TGTGCTAGTGGGGGGACAGGGAACTATGGCTACACCTTC. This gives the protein CASGGTGNYGYTF.

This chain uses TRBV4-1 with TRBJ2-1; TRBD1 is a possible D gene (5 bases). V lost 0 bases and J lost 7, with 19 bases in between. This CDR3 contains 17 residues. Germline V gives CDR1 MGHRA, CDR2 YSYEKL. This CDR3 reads CASSQDRAQAGRNEQFF. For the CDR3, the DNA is TGCGCCAGCAGCCAAGATCGAGCACAGGCTGGGCGGAATGAGCAGTTCTTC.

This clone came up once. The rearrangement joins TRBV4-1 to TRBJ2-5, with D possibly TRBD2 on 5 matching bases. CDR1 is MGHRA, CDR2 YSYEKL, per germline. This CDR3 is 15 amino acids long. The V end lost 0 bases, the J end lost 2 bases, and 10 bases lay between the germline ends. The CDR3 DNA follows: TGCGCCAGCAGCCAAGATCCTAGGAGGCAAGAGACCCAGTACTTC. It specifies CASSQDPRRQETQYF.

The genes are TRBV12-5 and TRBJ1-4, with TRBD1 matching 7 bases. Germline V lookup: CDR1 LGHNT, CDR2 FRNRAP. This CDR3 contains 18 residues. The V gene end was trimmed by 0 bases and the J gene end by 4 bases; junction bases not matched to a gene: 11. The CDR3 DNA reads TGTGCTAGTGGTTTGGTAAGGGGACAGTCCCCCCATAATGAAAAACTGTTTTTT. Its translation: CASGLVRGQSPHNEKLFF.

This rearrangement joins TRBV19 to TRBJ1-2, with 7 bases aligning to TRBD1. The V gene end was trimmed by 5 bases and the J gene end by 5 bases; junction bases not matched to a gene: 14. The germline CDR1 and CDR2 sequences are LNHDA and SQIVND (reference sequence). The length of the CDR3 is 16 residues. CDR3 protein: CASSVPLGTAPYGYTF. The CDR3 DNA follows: TGTGCCAGTAGTGTCCCTCTCGGGACAGCCCCATATGGCTACACCTTC.

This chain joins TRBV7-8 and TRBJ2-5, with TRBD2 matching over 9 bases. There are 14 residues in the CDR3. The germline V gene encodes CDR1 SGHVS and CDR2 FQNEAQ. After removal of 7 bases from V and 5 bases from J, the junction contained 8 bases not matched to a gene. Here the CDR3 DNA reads TGTGCCAGCAATGCGGGGGGGCGATGGGAGACCCAGTACTTC. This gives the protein CASNAGGRWETQYF.

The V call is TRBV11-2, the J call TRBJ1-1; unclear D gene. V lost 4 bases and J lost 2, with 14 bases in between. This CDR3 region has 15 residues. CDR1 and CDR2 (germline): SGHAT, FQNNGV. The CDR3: CASSSTPAGNTEAFF. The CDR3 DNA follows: TGTGCCAGCAGCTCAACCCCCGCAGGAAACACTGAAGCTTTCTTT. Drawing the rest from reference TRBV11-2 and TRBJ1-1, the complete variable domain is EAGVAQSPRYKIIEKRQSVAFWCNPISGHATLYWYQQILGQGPKLLIQFQNNGVVDDSQLPKDRFSAERLKGVDSTLKIQPAKLEDSAVYLCASSSTPAGNTEAFFGQGTRLTVV.

CDR3 in amino acids: CASSRRDRKNEKLFF. The DNA for the CDR3 is TGTGCCAGTAGCCGGAGGGACAGGAAAAATGAAAAACTGTTTTTT. The J gene is TRBJ1-4, the V gene TRBV19; TRBD1 matches at 8 bases. With V trimmed by 6 bases and J by 5 bases, 8 bases remained unmatched. The germline CDR1 and CDR2 sequences are LNHDA and SQIVND (reference sequence). The CDR3 runs to 15 residues.

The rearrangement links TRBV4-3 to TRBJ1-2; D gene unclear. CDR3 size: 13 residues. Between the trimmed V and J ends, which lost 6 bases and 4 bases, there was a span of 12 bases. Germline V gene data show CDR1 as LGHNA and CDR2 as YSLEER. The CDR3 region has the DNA TGCGCCAGCAGTGGCAGGAGTGGCTATGGCTACACCTTC. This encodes CASSGRSGYGYTF.

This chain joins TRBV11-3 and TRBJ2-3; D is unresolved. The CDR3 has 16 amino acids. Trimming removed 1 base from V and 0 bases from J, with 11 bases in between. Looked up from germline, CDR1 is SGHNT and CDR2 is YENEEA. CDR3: CASSLATTPSTDTQYF. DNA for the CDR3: TGTGCCAGCAGCTTAGCCACTACTCCGAGCACAGATACGCAGTATTTT.